These 5 T cell receptor beta chains share one sample of origin, sequenced in a study of T cell responses to AZD1222 COVID-19 vaccine. This table comes from immunoSEQ multiplex PCR, and its TCRdb copy is limited to in-frame clones, with some not included. There are more than 85,000 clones in the sample; around 93% occur only once, and roughly 7.8% lies in the top ten. Sample: peripheral blood, taken on day 0 of AZD1222 vaccination. The receptors were gathered from an adult in good health.

V usage is TRBV11-2 and J usage is TRBJ2-3; D possibly corresponds to TRBD1 (6 bases). Germline loops: CDR1 SGHAT, CDR2 FQNNGV. The CDR3 consists of 15 residues. V lost 5 bases to trimming and J lost 0 bases, with 12 bases between them. CDR3 nucleotides: TGTGCCAGCAGCCCCACAGGGTCTAGCACAGATACGCAGTATTTT. It is translated as CASSPTGSSTDTQYF.

The chain carries TRBV6-6 and TRBJ2-3; D gene uncertain. Germline loops: CDR1 MNHNY, CDR2 SVGAGI (reference sequence). CDR3 length: 12 amino acids. Between the trimmed V and J ends, which lost 7 bases and 7 bases, there was a span of 12 bases. DNA of the CDR3: TGTGCCAGCACCCCCTCCGAGAATACGCAGTATTTT. Protein product: CASTPSENTQYF.

CDR3 sequence (DNA): TGTGCCAGTACTACAGGGACAGGCGCGTACAATGAGCAGTTCTTC. This codes for CASTTGTGAYNEQFF. The chain joins TRBV19 to TRBJ2-1, with TRBD1 matching over 8 bases. Germline V gene data show CDR1 as LNHDA and CDR2 as SQIVND (reference sequence). The junction had 9 bases not matched to a gene; V was cut back by 7 bases and J by 4 bases. The CDR3 sequence is 15 residues long.

The V call is TRBV18, the J call TRBJ2-7, with no clear D. The CDR3 runs to 14 residues. Germline V lookup: CDR1 KGHSH, CDR2 LQKENI. V dropped 6 bases and J dropped 3 bases, with 15 bases sitting between them. The CDR3 region is CASSTEPLYYEQYF. CDR3 bases: TGTGCCAGCTCCACGGAGCCTCTTTACTACGAGCAGTACTTC.

This clone was picked up one time. This sequence joins TRBV7-8 and TRBJ2-2, with 7 nucleotides matching TRBD1. Germline lookup yields CDR1 SGHVS and CDR2 FQNEAQ. V was clipped by 1 base and J by 5 bases; unmatched bases: 4. CDR3 length: 15 amino acids. CDR3 in amino acids: CASSLGQGVTGELFF. The CDR3, as DNA: TGTGCCAGCAGCTTAGGGCAGGGGGTAACCGGGGAGCTGTTTTTT.